This T cell receptor (beta chain) was captured in a study of blood T cell repertoires in COVID-19. For this clone: The sample contains more than one DNA sequence encoding this CDR3.

The assay was immunoSEQ multiplex PCR, and TCRdb's table has in-frame clones only and misses some. The data show over 150,000 clones, approximately 83% seen once. This CDR3 region has 14 residues. The germline V gene has CDR1 SGHNT and CDR2 YYREEE (reference sequence). V was pared by 0 bases and J by 8 bases, with 2 bases of the junction left unmatched. The TCR comes from an older woman with acute or convalescent COVID-19. This chain connects TRBV5-4 to TRBJ1-6; TRBD1 agrees at 7 bases. Sequencing was carried out using peripheral blood. The CDR3, as DNA: TGTGCCAGCAGCTTGGGGCAGGGGGATTCACCCCTCCACTTT. It yields the protein CASSLGQGDSPLHF.